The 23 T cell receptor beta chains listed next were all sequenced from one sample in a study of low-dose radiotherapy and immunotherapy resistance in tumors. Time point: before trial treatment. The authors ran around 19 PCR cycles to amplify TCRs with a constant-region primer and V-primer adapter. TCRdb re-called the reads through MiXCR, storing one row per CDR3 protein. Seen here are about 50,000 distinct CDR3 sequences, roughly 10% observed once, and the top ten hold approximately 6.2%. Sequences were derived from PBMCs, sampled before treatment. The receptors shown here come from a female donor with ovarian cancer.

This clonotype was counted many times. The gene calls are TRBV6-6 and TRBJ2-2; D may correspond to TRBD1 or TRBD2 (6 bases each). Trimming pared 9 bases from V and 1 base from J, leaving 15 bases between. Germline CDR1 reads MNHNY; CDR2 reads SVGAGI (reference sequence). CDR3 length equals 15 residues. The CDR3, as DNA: TGTGCCAGTACCGGGGGCGGAGGGAACACCGGGGAGCTGTTTTTT. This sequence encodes CASTGGGGNTGELFF.

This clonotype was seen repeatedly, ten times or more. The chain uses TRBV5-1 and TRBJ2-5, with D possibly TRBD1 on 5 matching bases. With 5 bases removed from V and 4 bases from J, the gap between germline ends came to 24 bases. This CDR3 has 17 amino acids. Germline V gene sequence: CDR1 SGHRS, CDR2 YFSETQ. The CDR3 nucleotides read TGCGCCAGCAGTCCACCGTCTAGGCAGGGCAGAGGAGAGACCCAGTACTTC. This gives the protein CASSPPSRQGRGETQYF. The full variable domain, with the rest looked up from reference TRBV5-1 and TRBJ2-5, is KAGVTQTPRYLIKTRGQQVTLSCSPISGHRSVSWYQQTPGQGLQFLFEYFSETQRNKGNFPGRFSGRQFSNSRSEMNVSTLELGDSALYLCASSPPSRQGRGETQYFGPGTRLLVL.

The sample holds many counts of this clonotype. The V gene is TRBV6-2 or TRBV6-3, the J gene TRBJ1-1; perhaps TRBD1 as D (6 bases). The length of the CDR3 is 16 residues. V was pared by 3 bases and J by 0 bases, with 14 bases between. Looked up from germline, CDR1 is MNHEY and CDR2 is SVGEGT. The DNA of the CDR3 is TGTGCCAGCAGTTATTTCAGGGGCGGGATGAACACTGAAGCTTTCTTT. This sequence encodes CASSYFRGGMNTEAFF.

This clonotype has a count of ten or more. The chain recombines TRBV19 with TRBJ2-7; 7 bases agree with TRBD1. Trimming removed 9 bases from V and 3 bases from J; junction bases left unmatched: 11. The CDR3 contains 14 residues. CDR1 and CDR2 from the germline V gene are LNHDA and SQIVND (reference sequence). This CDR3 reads CASSQQGPNYEQYF. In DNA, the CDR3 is TGTGCCAGCTCCCAACAGGGGCCGAACTACGAGCAGTACTTC.

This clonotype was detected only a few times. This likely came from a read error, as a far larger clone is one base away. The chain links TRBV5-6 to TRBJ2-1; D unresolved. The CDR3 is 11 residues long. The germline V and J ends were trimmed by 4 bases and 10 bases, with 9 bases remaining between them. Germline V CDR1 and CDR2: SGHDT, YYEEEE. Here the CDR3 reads CASSANYEQFF. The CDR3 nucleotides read TGTGCCAGCAGCGCGAACTACGAGCAGTTCTTC.

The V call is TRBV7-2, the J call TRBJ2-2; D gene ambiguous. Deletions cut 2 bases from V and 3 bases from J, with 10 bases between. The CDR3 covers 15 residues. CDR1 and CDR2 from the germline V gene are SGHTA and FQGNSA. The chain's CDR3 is CASSLYRQDTGELFF. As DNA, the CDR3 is TGTGCCAGCAGCTTATATCGCCAAGACACCGGGGAGCTGTTTTTT. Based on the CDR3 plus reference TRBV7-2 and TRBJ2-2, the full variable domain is GAGVSQSPSNKVTEKGKDVELRCDPISGHTALYWYRQSLGQGLEFLIYFQGNSAPDKSGLPSDRFSAERTGGSVSTLTIQRTQQEDSAVYLCASSLYRQDTGELFFGEGSRLTVL.

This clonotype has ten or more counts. CDR3 region: CASSYASGSTDTQYF. CDR3 nucleotides: TGTGCCAGCAGCTATGCTAGCGGTAGCACAGATACGCAGTATTTT. The chain combines TRBV11-2 with TRBJ2-3; TRBD2 aligns across 7 bases. The CDR3 is made up of 15 amino acids. V was clipped by 4 bases and J by 0 bases; unmatched bases: 4. Germline V gene lookup returns CDR1 SGHAT and CDR2 FQNNGV.

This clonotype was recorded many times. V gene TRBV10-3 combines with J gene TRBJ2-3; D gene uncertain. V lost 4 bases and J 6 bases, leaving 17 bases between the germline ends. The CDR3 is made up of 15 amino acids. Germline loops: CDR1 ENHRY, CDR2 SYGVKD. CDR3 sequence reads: CAISVGIQVADTQYF. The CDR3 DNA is TGTGCCATCAGTGTTGGCATTCAAGTCGCGGATACGCAGTATTTT.

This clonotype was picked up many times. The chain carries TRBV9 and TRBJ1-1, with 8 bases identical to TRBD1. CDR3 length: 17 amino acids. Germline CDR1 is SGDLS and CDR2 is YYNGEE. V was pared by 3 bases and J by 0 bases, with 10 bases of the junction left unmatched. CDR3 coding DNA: TGTGCCAGCAGCGCCAGCCCAGGGGGCAGCATGAACACTGAAGCTTTCTTT. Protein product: CASSASPGGSMNTEAFF.

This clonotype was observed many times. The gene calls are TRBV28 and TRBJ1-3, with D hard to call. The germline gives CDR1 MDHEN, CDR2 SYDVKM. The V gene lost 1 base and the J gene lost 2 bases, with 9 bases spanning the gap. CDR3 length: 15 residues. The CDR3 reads CASSLLPSPGNTIYF. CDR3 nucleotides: TGTGCCAGCAGTTTATTGCCCTCGCCTGGAAACACCATATATTTT.

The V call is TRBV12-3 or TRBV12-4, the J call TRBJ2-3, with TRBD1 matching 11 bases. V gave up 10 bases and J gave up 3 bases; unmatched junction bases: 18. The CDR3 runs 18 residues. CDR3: CATATGTGGGGRTDTQYF. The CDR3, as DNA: TGTGCCACCGCAACCGGGACAGGGGGAGGAGGAAGAACAGATACGCAGTATTTT.

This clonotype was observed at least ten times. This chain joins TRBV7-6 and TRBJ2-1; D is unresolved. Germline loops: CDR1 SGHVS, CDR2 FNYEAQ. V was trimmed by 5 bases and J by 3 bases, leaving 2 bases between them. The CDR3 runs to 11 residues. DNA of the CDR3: TGTGCCAGCAGCGACTACAATGAGCAGTTCTTC. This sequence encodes CASSDYNEQFF.

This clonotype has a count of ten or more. The CDR3 reads CASSPGRGLADTQYF. The DNA of the CDR3 is TGTGCCAGCAGCCCGGGTAGGGGGTTAGCAGATACGCAGTATTTT. The chain is built from TRBV7-3 and TRBJ2-3; tentatively, D is TRBD1 (6 bases). Germline values: CDR1 SGHTA, CDR2 FQGTGA. Trimming cost V 5 bases and J 4 bases, with 16 bases left between them. The CDR3 runs to 15 residues.

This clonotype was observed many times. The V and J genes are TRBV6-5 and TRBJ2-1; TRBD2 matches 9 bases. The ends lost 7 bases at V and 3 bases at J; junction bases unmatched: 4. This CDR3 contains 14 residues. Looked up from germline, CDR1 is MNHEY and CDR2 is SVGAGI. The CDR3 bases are TGTGCCAGCACCCGACTAGCGGACTACAATGAGCAGTTCTTC. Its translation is CASTRLADYNEQFF.

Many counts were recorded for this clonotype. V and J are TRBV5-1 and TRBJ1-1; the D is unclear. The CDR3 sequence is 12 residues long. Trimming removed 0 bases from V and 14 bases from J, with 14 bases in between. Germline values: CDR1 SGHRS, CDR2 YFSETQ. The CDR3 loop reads CASSLGAREWFF. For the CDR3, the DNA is TGCGCCAGCAGCTTGGGGGCCCGGGAGTGGTTCTTT. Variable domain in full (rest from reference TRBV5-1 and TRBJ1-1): KAGVTQTPRYLIKTRGQQVTLSCSPISGHRSVSWYQQTPGQGLQFLFEYFSETQRNKGNFPGRFSGRQFSNSRSEMNVSTLELGDSALYLCASSLGAREWFFGQGTRLTVV.

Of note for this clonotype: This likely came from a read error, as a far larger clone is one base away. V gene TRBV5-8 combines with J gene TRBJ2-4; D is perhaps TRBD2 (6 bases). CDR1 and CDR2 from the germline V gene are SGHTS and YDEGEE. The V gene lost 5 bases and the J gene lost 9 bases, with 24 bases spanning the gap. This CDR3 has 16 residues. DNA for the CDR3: TGTGCCAGCAGAGAAGGATGGAGGGTCCGTAATGGCATTCAGTACTTC. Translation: CASREGWRVRNGIQYF. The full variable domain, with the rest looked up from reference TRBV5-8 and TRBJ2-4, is EAGVTQSPTHLIKTRGQQATLRCSPISGHTSVYWYQQALGLGLQFLLWYDEGEERNRGNFPPRFSGRQFPNYSSELNVNALELEDSALYLCASREGWRVRNGIQYFGAGTRLSVL.

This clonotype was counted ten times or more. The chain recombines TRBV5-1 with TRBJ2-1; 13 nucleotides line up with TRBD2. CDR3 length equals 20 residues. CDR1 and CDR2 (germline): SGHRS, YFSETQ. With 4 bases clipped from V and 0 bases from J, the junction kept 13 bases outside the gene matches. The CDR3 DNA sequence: TGCGCCAGCAGCCCGCGCGGGACTAGCGGGACACGGGACTCCTACAATGAGCAGTTCTTC. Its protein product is CASSPRGTSGTRDSYNEQFF.

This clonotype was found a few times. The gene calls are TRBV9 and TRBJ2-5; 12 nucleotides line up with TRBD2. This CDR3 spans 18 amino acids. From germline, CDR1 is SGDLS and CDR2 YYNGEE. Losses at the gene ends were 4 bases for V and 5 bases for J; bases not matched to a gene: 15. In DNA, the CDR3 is TGTGCCAGCAGCCCACCTTGGGCTAGCGGGAGGGGGGATGAGACCCAGTACTTC. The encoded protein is CASSPPWASGRGDETQYF.

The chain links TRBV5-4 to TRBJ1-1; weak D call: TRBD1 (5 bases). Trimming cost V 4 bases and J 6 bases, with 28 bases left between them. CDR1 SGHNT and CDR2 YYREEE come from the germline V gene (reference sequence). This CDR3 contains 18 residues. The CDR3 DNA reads TGTGCCAGCAGCCCGGGGCGGGGCAGAGTTCGGGAAATCTCTGAAGCTTTCTTT. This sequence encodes CASSPGRGRVREISEAFF.

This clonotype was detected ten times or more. The CDR3 DNA is TGCAGTGCAAAAACCGGGACAGACACTGAAGCTTTCTTT. Its protein is CSAKTGTDTEAFF. The V call is TRBV20-1, the J call TRBJ1-1; 7 bases are a match to TRBD1. The V segment lost 6 bases and the J segment 3 bases; nucleotides outside the gene matches: 7. This CDR3 has 13 amino acids. The germline gives CDR1 DFQATT, CDR2 SNEGSKA (reference sequence).

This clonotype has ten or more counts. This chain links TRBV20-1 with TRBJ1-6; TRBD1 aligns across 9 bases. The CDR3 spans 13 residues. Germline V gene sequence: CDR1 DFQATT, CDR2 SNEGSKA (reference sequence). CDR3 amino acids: CGCDRGERSPLHF. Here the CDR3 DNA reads TGCGGTTGCGACAGGGGGGAAAGGTCACCCCTCCACTTT.

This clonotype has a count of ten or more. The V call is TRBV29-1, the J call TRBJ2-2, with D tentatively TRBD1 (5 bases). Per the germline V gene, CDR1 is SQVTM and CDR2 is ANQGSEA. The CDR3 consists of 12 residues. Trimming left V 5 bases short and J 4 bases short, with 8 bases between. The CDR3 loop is CSVYRITGELFF. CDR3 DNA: TGCAGCGTTTACAGGATCACCGGGGAGCTGTTTTTT.

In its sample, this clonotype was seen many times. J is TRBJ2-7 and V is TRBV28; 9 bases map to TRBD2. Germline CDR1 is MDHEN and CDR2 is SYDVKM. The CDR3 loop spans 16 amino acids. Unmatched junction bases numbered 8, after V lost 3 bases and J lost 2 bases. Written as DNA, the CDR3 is TGTGCCAGCAGTTTGGGCAGCGGGAGGAGACCCTACGAGCAGTACTTC. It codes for CASSLGSGRRPYEQYF. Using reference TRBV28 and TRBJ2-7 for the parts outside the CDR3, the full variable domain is DVKVTQSSRYLVKRTGEKVFLECVQDMDHENMFWYRQDPGLGLRLIYFSYDVKMKEKGDIPEGYSVSREKKERFSLILESASTNQTSMYLCASSLGSGRRPYEQYFGPGTRLTVT.